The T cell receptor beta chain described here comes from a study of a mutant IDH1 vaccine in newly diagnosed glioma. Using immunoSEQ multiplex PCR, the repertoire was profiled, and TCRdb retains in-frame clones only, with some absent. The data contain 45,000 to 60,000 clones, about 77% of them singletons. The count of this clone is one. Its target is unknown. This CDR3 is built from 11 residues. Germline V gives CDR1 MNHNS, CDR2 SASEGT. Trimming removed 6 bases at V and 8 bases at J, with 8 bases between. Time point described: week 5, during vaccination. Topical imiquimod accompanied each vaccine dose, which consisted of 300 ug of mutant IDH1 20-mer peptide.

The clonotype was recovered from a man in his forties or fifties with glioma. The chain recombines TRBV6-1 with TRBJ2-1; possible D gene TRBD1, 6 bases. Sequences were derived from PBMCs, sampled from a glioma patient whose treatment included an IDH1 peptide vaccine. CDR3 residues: CASSRGDEQFF. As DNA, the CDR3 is TGTGCCAGCAGCAGGGGCGATGAGCAGTTCTTC.